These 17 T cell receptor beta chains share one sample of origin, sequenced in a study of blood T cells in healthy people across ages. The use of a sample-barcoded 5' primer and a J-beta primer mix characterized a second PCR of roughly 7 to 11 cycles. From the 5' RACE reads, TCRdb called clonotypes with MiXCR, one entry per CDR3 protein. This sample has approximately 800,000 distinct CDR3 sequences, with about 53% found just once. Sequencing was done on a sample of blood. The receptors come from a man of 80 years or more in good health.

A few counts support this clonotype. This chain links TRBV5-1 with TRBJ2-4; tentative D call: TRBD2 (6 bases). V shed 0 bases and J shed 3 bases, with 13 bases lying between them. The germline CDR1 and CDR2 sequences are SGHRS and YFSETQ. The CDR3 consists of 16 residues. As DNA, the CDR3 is TGCGCCAGCAGCTTGGTTCCCAGGGAGGACAAAAACATTCAGTACTTC. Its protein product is CASSLVPREDKNIQYF.

The CDR3 is CASSETRSPLHF. The DNA for the CDR3 is TGTGCCAGCAGCGAGACTCGTTCACCCCTCCACTTT. The J gene is TRBJ1-6, the V gene TRBV7-9; D unclear. Deletions cut 5 bases from V and 9 bases from J, with 8 bases between. The germline V gene has CDR1 SEHNR and CDR2 FQNEAQ (reference sequence). The CDR3 extends over 12 amino acids.

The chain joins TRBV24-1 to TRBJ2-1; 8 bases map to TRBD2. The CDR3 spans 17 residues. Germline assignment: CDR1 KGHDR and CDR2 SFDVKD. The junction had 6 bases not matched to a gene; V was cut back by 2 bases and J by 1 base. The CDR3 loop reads CATSDSRLARSYNEQFF. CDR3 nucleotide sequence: TGTGCCACCAGTGATTCTCGACTAGCGCGGTCCTACAATGAGCAGTTCTTC.

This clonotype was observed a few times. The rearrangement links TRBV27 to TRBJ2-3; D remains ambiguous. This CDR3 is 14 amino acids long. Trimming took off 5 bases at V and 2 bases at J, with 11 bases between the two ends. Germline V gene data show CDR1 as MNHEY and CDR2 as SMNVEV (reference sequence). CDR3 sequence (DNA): TGTGCCAGCAGTGCGCTGGACCACACAGATACGCAGTATTTT. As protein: CASSALDHTDTQYF.

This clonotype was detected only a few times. This CDR3 is CAWGPNNEQFF. The DNA for the CDR3 is TGTGCCTGGGGGCCCAACAATGAGCAGTTCTTC. This chain joins TRBV7-9 and TRBJ2-1, with TRBD1 as a possible D gene (6 bases). The CDR3 runs to 11 residues. The germline gives CDR1 SEHNR, CDR2 FQNEAQ (reference sequence). V lost 11 bases to trimming and J lost 5 bases, with 10 bases between them.

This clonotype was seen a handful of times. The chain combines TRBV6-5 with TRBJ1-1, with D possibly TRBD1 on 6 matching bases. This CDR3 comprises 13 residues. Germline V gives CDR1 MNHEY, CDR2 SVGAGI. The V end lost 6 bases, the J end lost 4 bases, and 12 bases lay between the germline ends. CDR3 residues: CASRGRGGTEAFF. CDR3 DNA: TGTGCCAGCAGGGGCAGGGGTGGCACTGAAGCTTTCTTT.

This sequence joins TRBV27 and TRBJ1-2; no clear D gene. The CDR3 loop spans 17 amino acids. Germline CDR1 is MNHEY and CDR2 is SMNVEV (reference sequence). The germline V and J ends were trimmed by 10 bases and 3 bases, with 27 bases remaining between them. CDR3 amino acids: CATKLRAGNPRDYGYTF. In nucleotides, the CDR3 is TGTGCCACGAAGTTGAGGGCAGGCAACCCTAGAGACTATGGCTACACCTTC.

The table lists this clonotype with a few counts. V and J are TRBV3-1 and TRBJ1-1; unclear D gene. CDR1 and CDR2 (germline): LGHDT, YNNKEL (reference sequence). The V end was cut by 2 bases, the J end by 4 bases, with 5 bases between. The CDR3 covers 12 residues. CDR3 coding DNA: TGTGCCAGCAGCCAATTCGGCACTGAAGCTTTCTTT. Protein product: CASSQFGTEAFF.

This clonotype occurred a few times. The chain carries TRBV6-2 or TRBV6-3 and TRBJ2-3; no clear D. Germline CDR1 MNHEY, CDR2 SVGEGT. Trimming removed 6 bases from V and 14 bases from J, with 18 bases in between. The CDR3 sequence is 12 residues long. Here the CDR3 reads CASRTAHRYAYF. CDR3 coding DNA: TGTGCCAGCAGGACCGCTCACAGATACGCGTATTTT.

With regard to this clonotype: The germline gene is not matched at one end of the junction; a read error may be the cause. The CDR3 is CSTRPGPDYGYTF. CDR3 sequence (DNA): TGCAGTACTAGGCCGGGACCCGATTATGGCTACACCTTC. The gene calls are TRBV20-1 and TRBJ1-2; perhaps TRBD1 as D (5 bases). The CDR3 has 13 residues. Germline CDR1 reads DFQATT; CDR2 reads SNEGSKA (reference sequence).

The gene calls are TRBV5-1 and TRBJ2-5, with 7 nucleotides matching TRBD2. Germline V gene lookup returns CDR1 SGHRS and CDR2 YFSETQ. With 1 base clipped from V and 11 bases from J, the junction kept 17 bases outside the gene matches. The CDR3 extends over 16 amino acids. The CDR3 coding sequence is TGCGCCAGCAGCTTGCCGTTAGCGGGTGCGGCCAATGAGCAGTACTTC. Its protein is CASSLPLAGAANEQYF.

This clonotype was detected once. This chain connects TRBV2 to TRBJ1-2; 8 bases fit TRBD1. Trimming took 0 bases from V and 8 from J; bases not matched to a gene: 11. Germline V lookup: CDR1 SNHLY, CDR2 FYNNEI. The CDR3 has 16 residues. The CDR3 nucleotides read TGTGCCAGCAGTGAAGCGAGGGGACAGGCTCGTAGCGGCTACACCTTC. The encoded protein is CASSEARGQARSGYTF.

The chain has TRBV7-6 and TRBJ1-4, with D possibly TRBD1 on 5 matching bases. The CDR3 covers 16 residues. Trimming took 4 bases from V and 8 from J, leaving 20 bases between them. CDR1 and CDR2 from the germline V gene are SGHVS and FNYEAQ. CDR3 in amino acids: CASSSLGQGGREKLFF. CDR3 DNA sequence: TGTGCCAGCAGCTCCCTGGGGCAGGGCGGTAGGGAAAAACTGTTTTTT.

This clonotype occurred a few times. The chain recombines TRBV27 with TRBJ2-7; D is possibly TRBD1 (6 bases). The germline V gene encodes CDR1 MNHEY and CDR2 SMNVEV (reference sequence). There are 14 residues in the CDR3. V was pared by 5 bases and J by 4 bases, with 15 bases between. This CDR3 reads CASSKGVVPYEQYF. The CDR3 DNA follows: TGTGCCAGCAGTAAGGGGGTAGTTCCGTACGAGCAGTACTTC.

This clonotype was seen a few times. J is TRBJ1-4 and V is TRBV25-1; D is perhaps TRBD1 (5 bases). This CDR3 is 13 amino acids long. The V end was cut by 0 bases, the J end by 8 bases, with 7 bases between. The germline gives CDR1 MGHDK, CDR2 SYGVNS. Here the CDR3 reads CASSEYGGEKLFF. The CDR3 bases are TGTGCCAGCAGTGAATATGGGGGGGAAAAACTGTTTTTT. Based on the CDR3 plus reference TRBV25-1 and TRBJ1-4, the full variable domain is EADIYQTPRYLVIGTGKKITLECSQTMGHDKMYWYQQDPGMELHLIHYSYGVNSTEKGDLSSESTVSRIRTEHFPLTLESARPSHTSQYLCASSEYGGEKLFFGSGTQLSVL.

This CDR3 reads CASSPVRIYTGELFF. The CDR3 DNA sequence: TGTGCCAGCAGCCCGGTCAGGATTTACACCGGGGAGCTGTTTTTT. This chain joins TRBV7-2 and TRBJ2-2; D remains ambiguous. Germline V gene data show CDR1 as SGHTA and CDR2 as FQGNSA. This CDR3 is built from 15 residues. V lost 5 bases and J lost 3, with 13 bases in between.

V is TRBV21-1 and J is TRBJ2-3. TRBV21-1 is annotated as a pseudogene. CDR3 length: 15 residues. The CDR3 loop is CASSKALEGHRYAYF. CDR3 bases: TGTGCCAGCAGCAAAGCCCTAGAAGGGCACAGATACGCGTATTTT.